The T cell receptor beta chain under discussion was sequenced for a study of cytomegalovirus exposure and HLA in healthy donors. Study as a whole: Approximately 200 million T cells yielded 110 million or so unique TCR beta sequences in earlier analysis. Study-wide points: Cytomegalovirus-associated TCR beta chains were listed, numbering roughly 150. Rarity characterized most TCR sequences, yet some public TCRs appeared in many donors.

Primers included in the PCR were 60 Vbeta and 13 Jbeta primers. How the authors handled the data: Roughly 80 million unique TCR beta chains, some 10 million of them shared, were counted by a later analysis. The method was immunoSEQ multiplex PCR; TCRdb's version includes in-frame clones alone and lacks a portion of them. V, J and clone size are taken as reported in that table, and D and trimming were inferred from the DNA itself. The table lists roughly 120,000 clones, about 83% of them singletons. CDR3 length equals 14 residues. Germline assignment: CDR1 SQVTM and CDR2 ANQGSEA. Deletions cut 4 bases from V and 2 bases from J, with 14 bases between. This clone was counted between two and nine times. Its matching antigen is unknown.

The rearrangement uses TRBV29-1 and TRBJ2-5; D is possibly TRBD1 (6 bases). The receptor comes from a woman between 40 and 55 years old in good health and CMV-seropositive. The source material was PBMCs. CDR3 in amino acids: CSVGGTIGQETQYF. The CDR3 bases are TGCAGCGTTGGGGGGACAATAGGGCAAGAGACCCAGTACTTC. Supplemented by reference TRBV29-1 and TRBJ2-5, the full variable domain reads SAVISQKPSRDICQRGTSLTIQCQVDSQVTMMFWYRQQPGQSLTLIATANQGSEATYESGFVIDKFPISRPNLTFSTLTVSNMSPEDSSIYLCSVGGTIGQETQYFGPGTRLLVL.